This entry lists 28 T cell receptor beta chains sequenced from one sample in a study of blood T cell repertoires in COVID-19. Clones were read by immunoSEQ multiplex PCR, and TCRdb kept only the in-frame ones, dropping some. The sample carries some 120,000 clones, about 85% recorded once. Material for sequencing was peripheral blood. All receptors derive from a man between 65 and 79 years old with acute or convalescent COVID-19.

This rearrangement joins TRBV19 to TRBJ1-2; the D is unclear. The ends were cut back, 7 bases at V and 4 bases at J, with 13 bases in the middle. CDR1 LNHDA and CDR2 SQIVND come from the germline V gene (reference sequence). This CDR3 is built from 13 residues. CDR3 DNA: TGTGCCAGTATAGGAGGAGGCTCCTATGGCTACACCTTC. Residues: CASIGGGSYGYTF. The whole variable domain, filled in from reference TRBV19 and TRBJ1-2, reads DGGITQSPKYLFRKEGQNVTLSCEQNLNHDAMYWYRQDPGQGLRLIYYSQIVNDFQKGDIAEGYSVSREKKESFPLTVTSAQKNPTAFYLCASIGGGSYGYTFGSGTRLTVV.

The chain joins TRBV5-1 to TRBJ1-1, with D tentatively TRBD1 (6 bases). The CDR3 covers 13 residues. V was trimmed by 3 bases and J by 1 base, leaving 7 bases between them. Per the germline V gene, CDR1 is SGHRS and CDR2 is YFSETQ. The chain's CDR3 is CASSWTANTEAFF. DNA of the CDR3: TGCGCCAGCAGCTGGACAGCGAACACTGAAGCTTTCTTT.

The rearrangement uses TRBV2 and TRBJ1-1; D gene uncertain. CDR1 is SNHLY and CDR2 is FYNNEI in the germline V gene. This CDR3 spans 13 amino acids. V lost 7 bases and J 4 bases, leaving 13 bases between the germline ends. CDR3: CASTRDGSTEAFF. Here the CDR3 DNA reads TGTGCCAGCACTAGGGATGGGAGCACTGAAGCTTTCTTT.

This chain uses TRBV25-1 with TRBJ2-7, with TRBD1 matching over 8 bases. Per germline, CDR1 MGHDK and CDR2 SYGVNS. The V and J ends lost 4 bases and 2 bases, in that order; junction bases with no gene match: 7. The CDR3 length is 15 residues. CDR3 bases: TGTGCCAGCAGTGTGACAGGGGAGGATCCCTACGAGCAGTACTTC. This codes for CASSVTGEDPYEQYF.

By proportion, this clone is medium-sized. The V call is TRBV11-2, the J call TRBJ1-4; D gene ambiguous. The CDR3 totals 17 residues. Germline V gene lookup returns CDR1 SGHAT and CDR2 FQNNGV. V was shortened by 4 bases and J by 4 bases, with 19 bases between the two germline ends. CDR3 residues: CASSYPRDAGDNEKLFF. The CDR3 coding sequence is TGTGCCAGCAGCTACCCCCGGGATGCAGGTGATAATGAAAAACTGTTTTTT.

The V and J genes are TRBV6-5 and TRBJ1-2; 8 bases are a match to TRBD1. Per germline, CDR1 MNHEY and CDR2 SVGAGI. V was clipped by 0 bases and J by 5 bases; unmatched bases: 5. The CDR3 extends over 15 amino acids. CDR3 residues: CASSYSAGQGYGYTF. The CDR3 DNA is TGTGCCAGCAGTTACTCGGCCGGACAGGGTTATGGCTACACCTTC.

This chain uses TRBV7-2 with TRBJ2-2; TRBD1 aligns across 7 bases. V trimming: 6 bases; J trimming: 7 bases; junction bases outside the gene matches: 5. Germline assignment: CDR1 SGHTA and CDR2 FQGNSA. The CDR3 length is 13 residues. The CDR3 nucleotides are TGTGCCAGCAGGCAACAGGGGATCGGGGAGCTGTTTTTT. This encodes CASRQQGIGELFF.

The chain employs TRBV7-3 and TRBJ1-1, with TRBD1 as a possible D gene (5 bases). The CDR3 consists of 15 residues. CDR1 SGHTA and CDR2 FQGTGA come from the germline V gene. Trimming removed 2 bases from V and 1 base from J, with 11 bases in between. The CDR3 here is CASSLQGGANTEAFF. The CDR3 coding sequence is TGTGCCAGCAGCTTACAGGGAGGGGCGAACACTGAAGCTTTCTTT.

The rearrangement uses TRBV6-2 or TRBV6-3 and TRBJ2-2, with D perhaps matching TRBD2 (7 bases). CDR1 MNHEY and CDR2 SVGEGT come from the germline V gene. The V and J ends lost 2 bases and 4 bases respectively, with 14 bases between them. The length of the CDR3 is 16 residues. The CDR3: CASSYGAGASTGELFF. The CDR3 DNA reads as TGTGCCAGCAGTTACGGGGCGGGGGCCTCCACCGGGGAGCTGTTTTTT.

The J gene is TRBJ1-1, the V gene TRBV3-1 (or the pseudogene TRBV3-2), with TRBD1 as a possible D gene (5 bases). Looked up from germline, CDR1 is LGHDT and CDR2 is YNNKEL (reference sequence). The V gene lost 0 bases and the J gene lost 3 bases, with 17 bases spanning the gap. The CDR3 contains 17 residues. CDR3 nucleotides: TGTGCCAGCAGCCAAGATCCCCGTACACGGGGGTACACTGAAGCTTTCTTT. Residues: CASSQDPRTRGYTEAFF.

V and J are TRBV7-9 and TRBJ2-6, with TRBD2 as a possible D gene (5 bases). CDR3 size: 13 residues. Trimming left V 7 bases short and J 4 bases short, with 8 bases between. In germline, CDR1 is SEHNR, CDR2 FQNEAQ (reference sequence). Here the CDR3 DNA reads TGTGCCAGCAACCCGGGAGGGGCCAACGTCCTGACTTTC. As protein: CASNPGGANVLTF.

The V call is TRBV6-5, the J call TRBJ1-5; 7 bases match TRBD1. This CDR3 contains 15 residues. Germline-derived CDR1 and CDR2 are MNHEY and SVGAGI. Losses at the gene ends were 7 bases for V and 6 bases for J; bases not matched to a gene: 12. The CDR3 reads CASTKTGEATQPQHF. The CDR3, as DNA: TGTGCCAGCACCAAAACAGGGGAAGCGACTCAGCCCCAGCATTTT.

V and J are TRBV19 and TRBJ2-3, with 7 bases identical to TRBD2. Trimming at V came to 7 bases and at J to 2 bases, leaving 6 bases not matched to a gene. CDR3 length: 14 amino acids. Per the germline V gene, CDR1 is LNHDA and CDR2 is SQIVND (reference sequence). CDR3 coding DNA: TGTGCCAGTACCCCCGAGCGGGACACAGATACGCAGTATTTT. Amino acids: CASTPERDTDTQYF.

The CDR3 loop reads CASSTRTGGNTGELFF. In nucleotides, the CDR3 is TGTGCCAGCAGCACCCGGACAGGGGGAAACACCGGGGAGCTGTTTTTT. The V and J genes are TRBV7-6 and TRBJ2-2; 10 nucleotides agree with TRBD1. Trimming cost V 5 bases and J 2 bases; bases outside gene matches: 5. Germline V gives CDR1 SGHVS, CDR2 FNYEAQ. The CDR3 spans 16 residues.

The chain is built from TRBV30 and TRBJ1-2; D is uncertain. Germline values: CDR1 GTSNPN, CDR2 SVGIG (reference sequence). The length of the CDR3 is 11 residues. With 3 bases removed from V and 5 bases from J, the gap between germline ends came to 7 bases. The CDR3 reads CAWSKRYGYTF. The CDR3, as DNA: TGTGCCTGGAGCAAGAGATATGGCTACACCTTC.

The V call is TRBV7-6, the J call TRBJ2-6; the D gene is possibly TRBD1 (5 bases). The germline V gene has CDR1 SGHVS and CDR2 FNYEAQ. The CDR3 loop spans 15 amino acids. The V end was cut by 0 bases, the J end by 2 bases, with 5 bases between. This chain's CDR3 is CASSLAGAGANVLTF. CDR3 nucleotide sequence: TGTGCCAGCAGCTTAGCAGGGGCTGGGGCCAACGTCCTGACTTTC. Combining the CDR3 with reference TRBV7-6 and TRBJ2-6 gives the whole variable domain GAGVSQSPRYKVTKRGQDVALRCDPISGHVSLYWYRQALGQGPEFLTYFNYEAQQDKSGLPNDRFSAERPEGSISTLTIQRTEQRDSAMYRCASSLAGAGANVLTFGAGSRLTVL.

The rearrangement uses TRBV7-2 and TRBJ2-1; 13 bases fit TRBD2. The CDR3 has 16 amino acids. V was clipped by 6 bases and J by 5 bases; unmatched bases: 7. Germline lookup yields CDR1 SGHTA and CDR2 FQGNSA. CDR3 nucleotide sequence: TGTGCCAGCAGGCCTACTAGCGGGGGGGCGAACAATGAGCAGTTCTTC. Translated, it gives CASRPTSGGANNEQFF.

This clone has a single count. The genes are TRBV18 and TRBJ2-7; 9 nucleotides match TRBD1. After removal of 5 bases from V and 6 bases from J, the junction contained 11 bases not matched to a gene. Per germline, CDR1 KGHSH and CDR2 LQKENI. The CDR3 contains 15 residues. CDR3 sequence reads: CASSIPGQGQGEQYF. DNA for the CDR3: TGTGCCAGCTCAATCCCGGGACAGGGACAGGGCGAGCAGTACTTC. The full variable domain, in which reference TRBV18 and TRBJ2-7 provide the parts outside the CDR3, is NAGVMQNPRHLVRRRGQEARLRCSPMKGHSHVYWYRQLPEEGLKFMVYLQKENIIDESGMPKERFSAEFPKEGPSILRIQQVVRGDSAAYFCASSIPGQGQGEQYFGPGTRLTVT.

This rearrangement joins TRBV19 to TRBJ1-6; 7 bases are a match to TRBD1. Germline V gene lookup returns CDR1 LNHDA and CDR2 SQIVND (reference sequence). The junction had 4 bases not matched to a gene; V was cut back by 1 base and J by 7 bases. CDR3 length: 15 amino acids. This CDR3 reads CASSIGQGGNSPLHF. The CDR3 DNA reads as TGTGCCAGTAGTATAGGGCAGGGGGGCAATTCACCCCTCCACTTT.

The chain joins TRBV21-1 to TRBJ2-7; the table names TRBD1, a call not compared with the DNA. TRBV21-1 is annotated as a pseudogene. The CDR3 length is 15 residues. The CDR3 is CASSKVCGGSHEQYF. The CDR3 DNA sequence: TGTGCCAGCAGCAAAGTGTGTGGGGGCTCCCACGAGCAGTACTTC.

The chain has TRBV3-1 (or the pseudogene TRBV3-2) and TRBJ2-3; TRBD2 matches at 7 bases. This CDR3 region has 15 residues. V was pared by 3 bases and J by 4 bases, with 7 bases of the junction left unmatched. Germline V gene sequence: CDR1 LGHDT, CDR2 YNNKEL (reference sequence). Here the CDR3 reads CASSHKGGGADTQYF. CDR3 DNA: TGTGCCAGCAGCCATAAGGGCGGGGGAGCAGATACGCAGTATTTT.

The chain is built from TRBV5-6 and TRBJ1-2; no firm D call. CDR1 SGHDT and CDR2 YYEEEE come from the germline V gene. Trimming shortened V by 0 bases and J by 7 bases, and 16 bases separated the two germline ends. The CDR3 totals 15 residues. Written as DNA, the CDR3 is TGTGCCAGCAGCTTGGCCGCCGGAGGGCCTCGTGGCTACACCTTC. It encodes CASSLAAGGPRGYTF.

The rearrangement uses TRBV2 and TRBJ1-2, with 10 bases fitting TRBD1. Per germline, CDR1 SNHLY and CDR2 FYNNEI. The CDR3 runs to 13 residues. After removal of 8 bases from V and 8 bases from J, the junction contained 8 bases not matched to a gene. The CDR3 DNA reads as TGTGCCAGCCATAAAGGGGACAGGGGAGGCTACACCTTC. This sequence encodes CASHKGDRGGYTF.

This clone has only a few counts. CDR3 amino acids: CASRVDWTSDLNEQFF. The CDR3 nucleotides read TGCGCCAGCAGGGTCGACTGGACTAGCGACCTAAATGAGCAGTTCTTC. This chain links TRBV5-1 with TRBJ2-1; 9 bases are a match to TRBD2. CDR1 is SGHRS, CDR2 YFSETQ, per germline. The CDR3 sequence is 16 residues long. V gave up 5 bases and J gave up 7 bases; unmatched junction bases: 13.

The genes are TRBV6-5 and TRBJ1-1; the D gene is possibly TRBD1 (5 bases). The CDR3 loop spans 13 amino acids. V lost 4 bases, J lost 8 bases, and 14 bases lay in between. CDR1 and CDR2 from the germline V gene are MNHEY and SVGAGI. The CDR3 reads CASSSGKTAEAFF. CDR3 bases: TGTGCCAGCAGTTCAGGGAAGACAGCCGAAGCTTTCTTT.

The rearrangement joins TRBV21-1 to TRBJ1-2. TRBV21-1 is a listed pseudogene. This CDR3 region has 17 residues. CDR3 sequence: CASSKELDPTFNYGYTF. DNA for the CDR3: TGTGCCAGCAGCAAAGAGCTTGATCCCACCTTTAACTATGGCTACACCTTC.

The rearrangement uses TRBV29-1 and TRBJ1-4; 8 bases agree with TRBD1. V lost 5 bases to trimming and J lost 4 bases; unmatched junction nucleotides: 9. The length of the CDR3 is 15 residues. Germline loops: CDR1 SQVTM, CDR2 ANQGSEA. The CDR3 sequence: CSVSGQVHGNEKLFF. The DNA for the CDR3 is TGCAGCGTTTCGGGACAGGTACATGGTAATGAAAAACTGTTTTTT.

The chain employs TRBV5-4 and TRBJ2-4; D is possibly TRBD1 (5 bases). CDR1 and CDR2 (germline): SGHNT, YYREEE (reference sequence). Trimming shortened V by 1 base and J by 8 bases, and 13 bases separated the two germline ends. This CDR3 region has 14 residues. The CDR3 sequence is CASSLKQAPYIQYF. The CDR3 DNA is TGTGCCAGCAGCTTGAAACAGGCTCCTTACATTCAGTACTTC. Combining the CDR3 with reference TRBV5-4 and TRBJ2-4 gives the whole variable domain ETGVTQSPTHLIKTRGQQVTLRCSSQSGHNTVSWYQQALGQGPQFIFQYYREEENGRGNFPPRFSGLQFPNYSSELNVNALELDDSALYLCASSLKQAPYIQYFGAGTRLSVL.